Below, one T cell receptor beta chain is given with its context. This record comes from a study of blood T cell repertoires in COVID-19. As handled by the study authors: How many nucleated cells were present was estimated from reference gene primer amplification. This table comes from immunoSEQ multiplex PCR, and its TCRdb copy is limited to in-frame clones, with some not included. Clone size and V and J calls were adopted from that table, with D and trimming inferred from the DNA. This sample yields almost 55,000 clones, of which less than 90% are seen a single time; roughly 5% belongs to the top ten. This CDR3 region has 14 residues. Per the germline V gene, CDR1 is SNHLY and CDR2 is FYNNEI. V trimming: 7 bases; J trimming: 2 bases; junction bases outside the gene matches: 4.

The sequenced sample consisted of peripheral blood. The chain joins TRBV2 to TRBJ1-2; TRBD1 agrees at 10 bases. This receptor was taken from a human donor in a cohort sampled during active COVID-19. The CDR3 reads CASTKGQGNYGYTF. The CDR3 DNA follows: TGTGCCAGCACAAAGGGACAGGGGAACTATGGCTACACCTTC.